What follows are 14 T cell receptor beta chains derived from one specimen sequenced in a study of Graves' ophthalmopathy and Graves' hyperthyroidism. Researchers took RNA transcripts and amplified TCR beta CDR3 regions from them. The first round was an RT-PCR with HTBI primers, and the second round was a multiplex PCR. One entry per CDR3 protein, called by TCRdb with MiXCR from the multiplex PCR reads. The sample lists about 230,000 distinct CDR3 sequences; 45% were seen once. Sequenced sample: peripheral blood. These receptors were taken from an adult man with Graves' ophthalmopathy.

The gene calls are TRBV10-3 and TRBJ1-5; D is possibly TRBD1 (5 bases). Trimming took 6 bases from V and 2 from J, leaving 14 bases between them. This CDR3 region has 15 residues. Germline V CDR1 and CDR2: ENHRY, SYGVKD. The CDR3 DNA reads TGTGCCATCAGCCGTTTGGGGGGTCGCAATCAGCCCCAGCATTTT. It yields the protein CAISRLGGRNQPQHF.

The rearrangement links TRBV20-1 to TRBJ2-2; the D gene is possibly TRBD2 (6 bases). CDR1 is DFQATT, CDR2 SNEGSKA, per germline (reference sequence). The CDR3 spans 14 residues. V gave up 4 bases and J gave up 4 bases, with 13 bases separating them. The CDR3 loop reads CSATSALSTGELFF. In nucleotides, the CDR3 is TGCAGTGCTACTAGCGCCCTAAGCACCGGGGAGCTGTTTTTT.

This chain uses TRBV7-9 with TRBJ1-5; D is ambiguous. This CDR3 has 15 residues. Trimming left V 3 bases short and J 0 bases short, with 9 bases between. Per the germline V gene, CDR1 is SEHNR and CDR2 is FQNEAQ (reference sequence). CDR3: CASSFDQYSNQPQHF. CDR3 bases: TGTGCCAGCAGCTTTGATCAGTATAGCAATCAGCCCCAGCATTTT.

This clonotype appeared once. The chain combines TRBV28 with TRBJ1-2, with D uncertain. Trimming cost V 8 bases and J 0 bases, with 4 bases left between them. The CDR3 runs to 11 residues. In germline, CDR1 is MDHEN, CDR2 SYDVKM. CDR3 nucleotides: TGTGCCAGCCGTCCTAACTATGGCTACACCTTC. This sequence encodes CASRPNYGYTF.

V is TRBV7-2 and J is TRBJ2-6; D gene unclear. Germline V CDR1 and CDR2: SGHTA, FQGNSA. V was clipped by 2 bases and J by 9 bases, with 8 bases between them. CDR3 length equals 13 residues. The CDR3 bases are TGTGCCAGCAGCTTACAGACCTTCAACGTCCTGACTTTC. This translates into CASSLQTFNVLTF.

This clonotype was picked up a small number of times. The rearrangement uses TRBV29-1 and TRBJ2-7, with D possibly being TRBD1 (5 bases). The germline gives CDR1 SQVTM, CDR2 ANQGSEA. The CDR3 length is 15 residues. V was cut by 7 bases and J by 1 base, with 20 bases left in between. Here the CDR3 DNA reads TGCAGCGCCTCACTCCTTGGCAGGGAATCCTACGAGCAGTACTTC. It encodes CSASLLGRESYEQYF.

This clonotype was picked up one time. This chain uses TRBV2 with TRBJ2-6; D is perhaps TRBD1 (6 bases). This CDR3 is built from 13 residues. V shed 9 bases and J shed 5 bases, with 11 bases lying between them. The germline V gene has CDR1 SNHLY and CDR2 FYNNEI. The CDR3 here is CASTGNWANVLTF. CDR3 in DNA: TGTGCCAGTACAGGGAACTGGGCCAACGTCCTGACTTTC. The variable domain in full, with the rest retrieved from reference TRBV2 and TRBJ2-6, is EPEVTQTPSHQVTQMGQEVILRCVPISNHLYFYWYRQILGQKVEFLVSFYNNEISEKSEIFDDQFSVERPDGSNFTLKIRSTKLEDSAMYFCASTGNWANVLTFGAGSRLTVL.

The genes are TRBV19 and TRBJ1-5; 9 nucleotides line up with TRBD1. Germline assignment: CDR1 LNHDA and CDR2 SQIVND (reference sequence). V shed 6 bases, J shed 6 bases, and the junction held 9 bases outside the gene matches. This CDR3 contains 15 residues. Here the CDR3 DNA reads TGTGCCAGTAGGACCGGACGGACAGGGGTTCAGCCCCAGCATTTT. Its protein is CASRTGRTGVQPQHF.

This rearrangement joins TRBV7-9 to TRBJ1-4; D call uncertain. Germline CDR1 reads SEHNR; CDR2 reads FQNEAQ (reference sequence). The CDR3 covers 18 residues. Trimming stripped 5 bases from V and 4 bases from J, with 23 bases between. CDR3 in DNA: TGTGCCAGCAGCCCCCCTCCCGTAGGACGACGTGATAATGAAAAACTGTTTTTT. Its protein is CASSPPPVGRRDNEKLFF.

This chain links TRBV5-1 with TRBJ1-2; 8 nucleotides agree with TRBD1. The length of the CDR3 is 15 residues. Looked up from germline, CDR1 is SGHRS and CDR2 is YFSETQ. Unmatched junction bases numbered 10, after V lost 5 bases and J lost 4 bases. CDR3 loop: CASRSDPGQAYGYTF. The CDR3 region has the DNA TGCGCCAGCAGATCCGACCCGGGACAGGCCTATGGCTACACCTTC.

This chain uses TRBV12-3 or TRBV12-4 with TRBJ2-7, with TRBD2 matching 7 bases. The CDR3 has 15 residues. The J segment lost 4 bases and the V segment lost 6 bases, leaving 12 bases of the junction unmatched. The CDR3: CASSPREGPLYEQYF. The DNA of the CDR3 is TGTGCCAGCAGCCCCAGGGAGGGGCCATTATACGAGCAGTACTTC.

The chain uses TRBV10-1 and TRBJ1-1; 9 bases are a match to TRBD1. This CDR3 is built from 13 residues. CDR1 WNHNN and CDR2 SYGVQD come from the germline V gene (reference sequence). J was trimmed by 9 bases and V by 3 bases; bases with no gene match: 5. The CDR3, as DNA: TGCGCCAGCAGTGATAACAGGGGGCTAAAAGCTTTCTTT. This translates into CASSDNRGLKAFF.

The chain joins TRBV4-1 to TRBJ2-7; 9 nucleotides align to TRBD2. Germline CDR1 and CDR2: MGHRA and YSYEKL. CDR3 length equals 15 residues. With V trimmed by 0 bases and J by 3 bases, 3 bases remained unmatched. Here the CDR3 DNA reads TGCGCCAGCAGCCAAGATCCTAGCGGGATCTACGAGCAGTACTTC. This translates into CASSQDPSGIYEQYF.

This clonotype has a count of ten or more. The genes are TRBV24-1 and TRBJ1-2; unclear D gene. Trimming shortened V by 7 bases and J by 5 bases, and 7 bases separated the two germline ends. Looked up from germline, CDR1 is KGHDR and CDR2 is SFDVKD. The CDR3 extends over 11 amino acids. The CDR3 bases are TGTGCCACCAGGACGGATTATGGCTACACCTTC. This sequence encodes CATRTDYGYTF.